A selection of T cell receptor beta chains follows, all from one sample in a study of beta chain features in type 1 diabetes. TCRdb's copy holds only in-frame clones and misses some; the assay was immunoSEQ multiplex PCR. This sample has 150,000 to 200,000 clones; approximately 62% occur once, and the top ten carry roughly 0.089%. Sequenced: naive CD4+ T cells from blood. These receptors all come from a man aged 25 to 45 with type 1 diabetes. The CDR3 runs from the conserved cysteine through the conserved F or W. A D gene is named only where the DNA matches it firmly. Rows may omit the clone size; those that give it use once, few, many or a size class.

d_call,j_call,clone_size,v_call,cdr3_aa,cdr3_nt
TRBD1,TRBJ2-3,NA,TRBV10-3,CAIRGDSWGDTQYF,TGTGCCATCAGGGGGGACAGCTGGGGAGATACGCAGTATTTT
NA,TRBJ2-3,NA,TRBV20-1,CSATEADTQYF,TGCAGTGCTACGGAGGCAGATACGCAGTATTTT
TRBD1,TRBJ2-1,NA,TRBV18,CASSVPGQTYNEQFF,TGTGCCAGCTCTGTCCCGGGACAGACATACAATGAGCAGTTCTTC
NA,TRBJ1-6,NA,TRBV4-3,CASSQGAGYSPLHF,TGCGCCAGCAGCCAAGGTGCAGGGTACTCACCCCTCCACTTT
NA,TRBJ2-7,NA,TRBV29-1,CSVEDRSRVAYEQYF,TGCAGCGTTGAAGATCGGTCCAGGGTGGCCTACGAGCAGTACTTC
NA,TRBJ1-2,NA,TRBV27,CASSFLTSGNYGYTF,TGTGCCAGCAGTTTCTTAACATCAGGGAACTATGGCTACACCTTC
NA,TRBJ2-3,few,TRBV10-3,CAISDHDTQYF,TGTGCCATCAGTGACCATGATACGCAGTATTTT
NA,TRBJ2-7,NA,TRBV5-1,CASSLAPNYEQYF,TGCGCCAGCAGCTTGGCGCCCAACTACGAGCAGTACTTC
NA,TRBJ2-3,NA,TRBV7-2,CASSETGDTQYF,TGTGCCAGCAGCGAAACTGGGGATACGCAGTATTTT
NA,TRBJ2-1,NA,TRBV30,CAWSAGSNEQFF,TGTGCCTGGAGTGCAGGCTCCAATGAGCAGTTCTTC
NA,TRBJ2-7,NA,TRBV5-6,CASSLRSGAYEQYF,TGTGCCAGCAGCTTACGTAGCGGCGCCTACGAGCAGTACTTC
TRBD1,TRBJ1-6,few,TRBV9,CASSTQDRPTLHF,TGTGCCAGCAGCACGCAGGACAGGCCAACCCTCCACTTT
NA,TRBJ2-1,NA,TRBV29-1,CSVLARGNEQFF,TGCAGCGTCCTCGCCAGGGGCAATGAGCAGTTCTTC
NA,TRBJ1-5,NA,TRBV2,CASTKEGSNQPQHF,TGTGCCAGCACCAAGGAGGGGAGCAATCAGCCCCAGCATTTT
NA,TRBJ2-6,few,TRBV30,CAWRLGTAHSGANVLTF,TGTGCCTGGAGGCTTGGCACCGCACACTCTGGGGCCAACGTCCTGACTTTC
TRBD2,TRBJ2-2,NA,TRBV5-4,CASSFKGGAGELFF,TGTGCCAGCAGCTTCAAGGGAGGGGCCGGGGAGCTGTTTTTT
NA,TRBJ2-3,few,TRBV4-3,CASSQHLGDTQYF,TGCGCCAGCAGCCAACACTTGGGAGATACGCAGTATTTT
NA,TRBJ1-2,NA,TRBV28,CASTLVPANYGYTF,TGTGCCAGCACCCTTGTTCCTGCTAACTATGGCTACACCTTC
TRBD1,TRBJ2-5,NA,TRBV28,CASRPTGQETQYF,TGTGCCAGCAGACCGACAGGGCAGGAGACCCAGTACTTC
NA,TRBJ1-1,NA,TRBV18,CASSPQGESHTEAFF,TGTGCCAGCTCACCACAGGGGGAGTCACACACTGAAGCTTTCTTT
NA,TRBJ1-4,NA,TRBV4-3,CASSQDVGVEKLFF,TGCGCCAGCAGCCAAGATGTGGGGGTCGAGAAACTGTTTTTT
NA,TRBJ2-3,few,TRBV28,CALEGQGTDTQYF,TGTGCCCTTGAGGGGCAGGGCACAGATACGCAGTATTTT
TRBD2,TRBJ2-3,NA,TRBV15,CATREGLAVTTDTQYF,TGTGCCACCAGAGAGGGACTAGCGGTTACCACAGATACGCAGTATTTT
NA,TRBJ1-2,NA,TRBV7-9,CASSLDHRPYGYTF,TGTGCCAGCAGCTTAGACCACAGGCCGTATGGCTACACCTTC
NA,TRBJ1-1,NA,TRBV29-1,CSVGKGTEAFF,TGCAGCGTTGGTAAGGGGACTGAAGCTTTCTTT
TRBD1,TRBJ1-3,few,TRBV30,CARTGSGNTIYF,TGTGCCAGGACAGGGAGCGGAAACACCATATATTTT
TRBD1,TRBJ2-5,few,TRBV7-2,CASSSGTGWTQYF,TGTGCCAGCAGCTCCGGGACAGGGTGGACCCAGTACTTC
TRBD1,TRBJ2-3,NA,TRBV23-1,CASSQSFGDRVGDTQYF,TGCGCCAGCAGTCAATCATTCGGGGACAGGGTTGGAGATACGCAGTATTTT
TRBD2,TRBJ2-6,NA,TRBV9,CASSPGLAGRLSGANVLTF,TGTGCCAGCAGCCCTGGCCTAGCGGGGCGCCTCTCTGGGGCCAACGTCCTGACTTTC
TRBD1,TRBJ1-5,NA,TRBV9,CASSVTGDNQPQHF,TGTGCCAGCAGCGTAACAGGGGACAATCAGCCCCAGCATTTT
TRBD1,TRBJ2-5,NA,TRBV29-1,CSVDQDRAEETQYF,TGCAGCGTTGATCAAGACAGGGCTGAAGAGACCCAGTACTTC
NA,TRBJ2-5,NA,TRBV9,CASSVVSGGETQYF,TGTGCCAGCAGCGTAGTATCTGGGGGAGAGACCCAGTACTTC
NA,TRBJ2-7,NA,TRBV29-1,CSPCQDTSYEQYF,TGCAGCCCCTGCCAGGATACCTCCTACGAGCAGTACTTC
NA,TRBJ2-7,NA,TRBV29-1,CSVAQDPISYEQYF,TGCAGCGTTGCTCAGGATCCGATTTCCTACGAGCAGTACTTC
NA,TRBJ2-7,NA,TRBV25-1,CASSEGGSYEQYF,TGTGCCAGCAGTGAAGGCGGATCCTACGAGCAGTACTTC
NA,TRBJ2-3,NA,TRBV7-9,CASRPGTVPDTQYF,TGTGCCAGCAGACCAGGAACAGTACCAGATACGCAGTATTTT
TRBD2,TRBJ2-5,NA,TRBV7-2,CASSLALAGGLETQYF,TGTGCCAGCAGCTTAGCTCTGGCGGGGGGGCTAGAGACCCAGTACTTC
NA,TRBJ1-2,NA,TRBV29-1,CSVRLQGDYGYTF,TGCAGCGTTAGACTACAGGGAGACTATGGCTACACCTTC
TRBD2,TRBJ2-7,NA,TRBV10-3,CAISEGVAGGPYEQYF,TGTGCCATCAGTGAGGGGGTAGCGGGGGGCCCCTACGAGCAGTACTTC
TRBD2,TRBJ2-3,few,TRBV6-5,CASGGLAGNTDTQYF,TGTGCCAGCGGGGGACTAGCGGGGAACACAGATACGCAGTATTTT
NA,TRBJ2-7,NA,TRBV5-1,CASSPRTESYEQYF,TGCGCCAGCAGCCCTCGTACTGAATCCTACGAGCAGTACTTC
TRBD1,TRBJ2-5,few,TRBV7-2,CASSWDRGLRETQYF,TGTGCCAGCAGCTGGGACAGGGGGCTTCGGGAGACCCAGTACTTC
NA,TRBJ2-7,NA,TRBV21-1,CASSNRRDASSYEQYF,TGTGCCAGCAGCAACCGCCGGGACGCCAGCTCCTACGAGCAGTACTTC
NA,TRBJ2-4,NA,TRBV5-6,CASSLWSAKNIQYF,TGTGCCAGCAGCTTGTGGAGTGCCAAAAACATTCAGTACTTC
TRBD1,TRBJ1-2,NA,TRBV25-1,CASSPPGGTANYGYTF,TGTGCCAGCAGCCCTCCAGGGGGGACCGCTAACTATGGCTACACCTTC
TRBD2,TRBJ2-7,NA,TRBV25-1,CASSESDGAGRTYEQYF,TGTGCCAGCAGTGAATCGGACGGAGCGGGGCGTACCTACGAGCAGTACTTC
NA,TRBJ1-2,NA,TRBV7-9,CATSGSADGYTF,TGTGCCACATCAGGGTCGGCGGATGGCTACACCTTC